The next 6 T cell receptor beta chains were all read from a single sample in a study of T cell repertoires in cytomegalovirus infection. Their recognized antigens are unknown. TCRdb analysed the reads with MiXCR anew, one entry per CDR3 protein. The sample has around 120,000 distinct CDR3 sequences, roughly a quarter seen once. The sequencing sample was made of PBMCs, sequenced either directly or after in vitro stimulation (not recorded which). These receptors were taken from a human donor in good health (CMV status not recorded). Some clones in this sample may be carry-over from other donors' samples.

This clonotype came up many times. The rearrangement joins TRBV7-9 to TRBJ2-7; D is uncertain. This CDR3 has 14 residues. V was shortened by 1 base and J by 3 bases, with 10 bases between the two germline ends. Germline V gene data show CDR1 as SEHNR and CDR2 as FQNEAQ (reference sequence). CDR3 sequence: CASSLVEHNYEQYF. CDR3 sequence (DNA): TGTGCCAGCAGCTTAGTAGAGCATAACTACGAGCAGTACTTC.

This clonotype was seen only a few times. V usage is TRBV4-3 and J usage is TRBJ2-1; 7 nucleotides agree with TRBD1. Looked up from germline, CDR1 is LGHNA and CDR2 is YSLEER. V was pared by 3 bases and J by 8 bases, with 13 bases of the junction left unmatched. The CDR3 length is 16 residues. As DNA, the CDR3 is TGCGCCAGCAGCCAGGCCTCGAGGTTCCAGGGGGATGAGCAGTTCTTC. As protein: CASSQASRFQGDEQFF.

V gene TRBV7-8 combines with J gene TRBJ2-5; perhaps TRBD1 as D (5 bases). The CDR3 extends over 14 amino acids. The germline gives CDR1 SGHVS, CDR2 FQNEAQ. V lost 5 bases and J lost 0, with 10 bases in between. This CDR3 reads CASSPGAYQETQYF. For the CDR3, the DNA is TGTGCCAGCAGCCCTGGGGCGTACCAAGAGACCCAGTACTTC.

This clonotype showed up just a few times. As DNA, the CDR3 is TGTGCCAGCAGTGAATCAGGGGCGGATTACAATGAGCAGTTCTTC. Its protein is CASSESGADYNEQFF. The rearrangement joins TRBV2 to TRBJ2-1; maybe TRBD1 (6 bases). CDR3 length: 15 residues. Germline CDR1 and CDR2: SNHLY and FYNNEI. V was shortened by 2 bases and J by 4 bases, with 12 bases between the two germline ends.

The CDR3 is CASSLETWGNQPQHF. The CDR3 bases are TGTGCCAGCAGCTTAGAAACATGGGGCAATCAGCCCCAGCATTTT. J is TRBJ1-5 and V is TRBV7-2, with D hard to call. The CDR3 contains 15 residues. Germline CDR1 reads SGHTA; CDR2 reads FQGNSA. Trimming took off 1 base at V and 2 bases at J, with 9 bases between the two ends.

The CDR3 DNA follows: TGTGCCAGCAGCTTAGGAAGCGGGAGGGCCGGTACGCAGTATTTT. The encoded protein is CASSLGSGRAGTQYF. This chain connects TRBV7-4 to TRBJ2-3, with 10 bases fitting TRBD2. V lost 1 base, J lost 8 bases, and 6 bases stayed unmatched. There are 15 residues in the CDR3. Germline loops: CDR1 SGHVT, CDR2 SQSDAQ.